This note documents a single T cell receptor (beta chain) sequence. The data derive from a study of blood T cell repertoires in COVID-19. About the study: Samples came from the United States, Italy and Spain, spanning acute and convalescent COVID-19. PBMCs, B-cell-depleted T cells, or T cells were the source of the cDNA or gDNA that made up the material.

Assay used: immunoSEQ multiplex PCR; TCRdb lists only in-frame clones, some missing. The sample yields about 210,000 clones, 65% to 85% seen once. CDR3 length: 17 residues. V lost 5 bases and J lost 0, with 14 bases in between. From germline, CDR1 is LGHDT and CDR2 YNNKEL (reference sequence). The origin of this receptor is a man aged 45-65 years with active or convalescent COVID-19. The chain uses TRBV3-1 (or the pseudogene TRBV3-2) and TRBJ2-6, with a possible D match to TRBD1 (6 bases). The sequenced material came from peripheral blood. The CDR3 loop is CASSEGQGRSGANVLTF. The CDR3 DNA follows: TGTGCCAGCAGCGAGGGGCAGGGGCGCTCTGGGGCCAACGTCCTGACTTTC.